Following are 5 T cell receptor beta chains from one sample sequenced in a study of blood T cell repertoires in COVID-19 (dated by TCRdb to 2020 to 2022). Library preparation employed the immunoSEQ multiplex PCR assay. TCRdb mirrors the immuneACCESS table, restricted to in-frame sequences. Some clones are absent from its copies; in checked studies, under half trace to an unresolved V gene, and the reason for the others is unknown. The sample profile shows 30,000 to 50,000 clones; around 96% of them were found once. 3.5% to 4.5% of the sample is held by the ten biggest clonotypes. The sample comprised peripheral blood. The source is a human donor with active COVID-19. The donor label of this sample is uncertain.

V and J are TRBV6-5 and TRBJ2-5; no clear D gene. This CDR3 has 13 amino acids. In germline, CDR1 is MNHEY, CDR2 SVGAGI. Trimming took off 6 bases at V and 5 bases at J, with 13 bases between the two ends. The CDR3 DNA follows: TGTGCCAGCAGGGAGAGTGAGTGGGAGACCCAGTACTTC. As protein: CASRESEWETQYF.

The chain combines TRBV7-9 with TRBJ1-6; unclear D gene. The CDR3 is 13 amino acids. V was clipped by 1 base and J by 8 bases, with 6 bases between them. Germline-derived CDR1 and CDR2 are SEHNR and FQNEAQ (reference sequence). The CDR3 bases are TGTGCCAGCAGCTTAGATGAGGATTCACCCCTCCACTTT. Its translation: CASSLDEDSPLHF.

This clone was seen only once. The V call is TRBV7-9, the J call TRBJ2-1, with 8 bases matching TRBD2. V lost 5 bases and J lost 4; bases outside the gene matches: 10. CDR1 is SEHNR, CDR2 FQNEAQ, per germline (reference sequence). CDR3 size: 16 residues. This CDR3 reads CASSPNSGGVYNEQFF. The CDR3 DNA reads TGTGCCAGCAGCCCCAACTCCGGGGGGGTATACAATGAGCAGTTCTTC. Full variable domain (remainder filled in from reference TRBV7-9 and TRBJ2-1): DTGVSQNPRHKITKRGQNVTFRCDPISEHNRLYWYRQTLGQGPEFLTYFQNEAQLEKSRLLSDRFSAERPKGSFSTLEIQRTEQGDSAMYLCASSPNSGGVYNEQFFGPGTRLTVL.

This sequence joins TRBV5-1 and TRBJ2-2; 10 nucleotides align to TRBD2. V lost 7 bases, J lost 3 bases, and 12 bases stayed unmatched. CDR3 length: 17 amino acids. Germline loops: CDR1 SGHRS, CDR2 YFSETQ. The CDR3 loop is CASGRGAGGQDTGELFF. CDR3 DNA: TGCGCCAGCGGTCGTGGAGCGGGAGGGCAGGACACCGGGGAGCTGTTTTTT.

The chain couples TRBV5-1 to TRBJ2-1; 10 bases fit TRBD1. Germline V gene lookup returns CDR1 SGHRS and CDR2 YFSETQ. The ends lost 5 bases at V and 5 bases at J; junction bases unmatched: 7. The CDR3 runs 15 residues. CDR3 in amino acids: CASSSTTGGDNEQFF. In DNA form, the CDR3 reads TGCGCCAGCAGTAGCACGACAGGGGGCGACAATGAGCAGTTCTTC.